The clone carrying this T cell receptor (beta chain) was found many times. These data originate in a study of blood T cells in healthy people across ages. PCR was performed a second time for about 6 to 11 cycles using a sample-barcoded 5' primer and a J-beta primer mix. TCRdb itself ran the 5' RACE reads through MiXCR, one entry per CDR3 protein. This table has about 570,000 distinct CDR3 sequences, roughly a quarter appearing once. V gave up 0 bases and J gave up 4 bases, with 7 bases separating them. CDR1 SGHRS and CDR2 YFSETQ come from the germline V gene. The CDR3 runs to 13 residues. The data were also submitted as part of a second study, on T cells of mothers and their children. From that report: Per mother, over 9 million TCR beta CDR3 reads were obtained; per child, about 3 million. It was observed that no persistent microchimeric T cell clones could be detected.

Sequencing used blood. The chain has TRBV5-1 and TRBJ1-1; D remains unclear. The clonotype comes from a boy aged 2 to 10 in good health. CDR3 amino acids: CASSLGGSTEAFF. As DNA, the CDR3 is TGCGCCAGCAGCTTGGGGGGAAGCACTGAAGCTTTCTTT.